This is a list of T cell receptor beta chains from one sample in a study of blood T cell repertoires in COVID-19. Measured with immunoSEQ multiplex PCR; TCRdb has only the in-frame clones, and not every one. Of roughly 380,000 clones in the sample, more than 70% were seen once. Sequenced material: PBMCs or T cells enriched from blood (not recorded which). The receptors stem from a man aged 30 to 39 who had recovered from COVID-19. CDR3s include the opening cysteine and the closing phenylalanine or tryptophan. A D gene is named only where the DNA matches it firmly. Only some rows state a clone size, as once, few, many or a class for expanded clones.

j_call d_call v_call clone_size cdr3_nt cdr3_aa
TRBJ1-3 - TRBV5-1 - TGCGCCAGCAGCAGGGACTCAAGCTCTGGAAACACCATATATTTT CASSRDSSSGNTIYF
TRBJ1-4 - TRBV7-9 - TGTGCCAGCAGTGAACCGAACGGGGTACCTGAAAAACTGTTTTTT CASSEPNGVPEKLFF
TRBJ1-2 TRBD1 TRBV4-2 - TGTGCCAGCAGCCAAGATTCTATCAGGGGGCGCGGGGGCTACACCTTC CASSQDSIRGRGGYTF
TRBJ2-3 TRBD2 TRBV11-3 - TGTGCCAGCAGCCTCGGGAGCGGGGTCATAGATACGCAGTATTTT CASSLGSGVIDTQYF
TRBJ1-3 - TRBV7-2 - TGTGCCAGCAGCTCGGGGGGGCAGAACCCTGGAAACACCATATATTTT CASSSGGQNPGNTIYF
TRBJ2-2 TRBD1 TRBV30 - TGTGCCTGGGGCCGGGACAGGGGGCGGGAGCTGTTTTTT CAWGRDRGRELFF
TRBJ2-1 - TRBV27 - TGTGCCAGCAGTTTGGACTACAGGGGTGAGCAGTTCTTC CASSLDYRGEQFF
TRBJ1-1 - TRBV12-3/TRBV12-4 - TGTGCCAGCAGTGGGGGCCTGAACACTGAAGCTTTCTTT CASSGGLNTEAFF
TRBJ1-2 TRBD1 TRBV7-2 - TGTGCCAGCAGCTTGGACAGGGGGCTCTATGGCTACACCTTC CASSLDRGLYGYTF
TRBJ1-2 - TRBV7-9 - TGTGCCAGCAGCCGTAGGGGGGGTGACTATGGCTACACCTTC CASSRRGGDYGYTF
TRBJ2-5 TRBD2 TRBV10-3 - TGTGCCATCAGTTTACATTTAGCGGGGGTAACGGAGACCCAGTACTTC CAISLHLAGVTETQYF
TRBJ1-5 - TRBV5-6 few TGTGCCAGCAGCTTTCTCGGGGGGCAGGCTCAGCCCCAGCATTTT CASSFLGGQAQPQHF
TRBJ1-5 - TRBV28 - TGTGCCGGTGACTCGGGGGACCAGCCCCAGCATTTT CAGDSGDQPQHF
TRBJ1-1 - TRBV5-5 - TGTGCCAGCAGCTTTTCTGCGCCCACTGAAGCTTTCTTT CASSFSAPTEAFF
TRBJ2-7 TRBD1 TRBV4-1 - TGCGCCAGCAGCTCCGGGACAGCCCAGTACTTC CASSSGTAQYF
TRBJ1-2 - TRBV28 - TGTGCCAGCAGTTTCATCGAGAACGTCTATGGCTACACCTTC CASSFIENVYGYTF
TRBJ2-7 TRBD2 TRBV27 - TGTGCCAGCAGCCCTGGGGCGGGGGGCCCCATCGAGCAGTACTTC CASSPGAGGPIEQYF
TRBJ1-5 - TRBV7-8 - TGTGCCAGCAGCTTAGATACGGGTCAGCCCCAGCATTTT CASSLDTGQPQHF
TRBJ1-2 - TRBV19 - TGTGCCAGTAGTCCACGTCGCGGGAGCCAGGAGTTCTATGGCTACACCTTC CASSPRRGSQEFYGYTF
TRBJ1-2 - TRBV10-3 - TGTGCCATCAGTGGCAGAACCTATGGCTACACCTTC CAISGRTYGYTF